This is a list of T cell receptor beta chains from one sample in a study of blood T cell repertoires in COVID-19. Libraries were prepared by immunoSEQ multiplex PCR; TCRdb keeps only in-frame clonotypes and omits some of them. This table holds 90,000 to 120,000 clones, around 89% found once. The sample comprised peripheral blood. These receptors originate from an elderly woman with acute or convalescent COVID-19. CDR3s include the opening cysteine and the closing phenylalanine or tryptophan. Fields, in order: V gene, D gene, clone size, CDR3 protein. A D gene is named only where the DNA matches it firmly. Not all rows give a size; the values are once, few, many and, for expanded clones, a class.

TRBV28	NA	NA	CASSPSPGSGNTIYF
TRBV5-4	TRBD1	NA	CASSRQGETQYF
TRBV30	TRBD1	NA	CAWSSAGGTDTQYF
TRBV18	NA	once	CASSPASSYEQYF
TRBV10-2	NA	once	CASSERGFGSPLHF
TRBV6-1	TRBD1	NA	CASSERTGNQPQHF
TRBV30	TRBD2	once	CAWSASGGDGEELFF
TRBV6-5	TRBD2	NA	CASRGRTSLNEQFF
TRBV18	TRBD2	NA	CASSSSSGGYNEQFF
TRBV28	TRBD1	NA	CASQGAGGQKPLHF